This TCR delta chain was documented in a study of Vδ1+ human thymocytes. Unmatched junction bases numbered 26, after V lost 0 bases and J lost 0 bases. This CDR3 region has 27 residues. Germline CDR1 GEAIGNYY, CDR2 EKD. Between roughly 96% and 99.6% of sorted thymocytes were Vdelta1+. In regard to this clone: Antigen specificity is unknown.

Whole-study results and caveats: Thymic TRG and TRD repertoires appeared highly polyclonal. Despite high sort purity, roughly 18% of thymic T cell receptor delta sequences were Vdelta2.

The template was reverse-transcribed extracted RNA. Multiplex PCR used pooled V-gene forward primers and a constant-region reverse primer to amplify CDR3s. TCRdb processed the multiplex PCR reads again with the CATT caller. The sample carries about 50,000 delta-chain clones, roughly 15% recorded once. This TCR was sampled from a girl younger than two who had congenital heart surgery. The V and J genes are TRDV2 and TRDJ3, with TRDD3 matching 12 bases. The material sequenced was Vdelta1+ gamma-delta thymocytes from the thymus. As to subset: FACS-sorted CD3+ TCRalphabeta- TCRVdelta1+ TCRVdelta2- thymocytes. The DNA for the CDR3 is TGTGCCTGTGACACCGGTAATTGGGGGCCTTACTGGGGGATACAGAACCGTAGCTCCTGGGACACCCGACAGATGTTTTTC. It codes for CACDTGNWGPYWGIQNRSSWDTRQMFF.